These 9 T cell receptor beta chains share one sample of origin, sequenced in a study of cytomegalovirus exposure and HLA in healthy donors. Primers for the PCR totalled 60 Vbeta and 13 Jbeta. Sequencing used immunoSEQ multiplex PCR; TCRdb keeps in-frame clones, though not all of them. The profile covers over 55,000 clones, with 80% appearing a single time and 3.5% to 5% taken by the ten largest. Sequences were obtained from PBMCs. These receptors all stem from a woman in her twenties or thirties in good health and CMV-seronegative.

The rearrangement links TRBV7-9 to TRBJ2-5; the D is unclear. V lost 2 bases, J lost 5 bases, and 12 bases lay in between. Per germline, CDR1 SEHNR and CDR2 FQNEAQ (reference sequence). The CDR3 consists of 14 residues. CDR3 region: CASSLFQYEETQYF. CDR3 bases: TGTGCCAGCAGCTTATTCCAATATGAGGAGACCCAGTACTTC.

The chain recombines TRBV30 with TRBJ1-6; the D is unclear. This CDR3 comprises 15 residues. The V end was cut by 3 bases, the J end by 9 bases, with 18 bases between. Germline lookup yields CDR1 GTSNPN and CDR2 SVGIG (reference sequence). This chain's CDR3 is CAWSGEGLSSSPLHF. The DNA of the CDR3 is TGTGCCTGGAGCGGAGAGGGCCTCTCAAGTTCACCCCTCCACTTT.

The chain recombines TRBV7-8 with TRBJ2-1; possible D gene TRBD1, 6 bases. Trimming removed 0 bases from V and 4 bases from J, with 10 bases in between. Germline V gives CDR1 SGHVS, CDR2 FQNEAQ. The CDR3 contains 15 residues. This CDR3 is CASSLAQGLYNEQFF. In nucleotides, the CDR3 is TGTGCCAGCAGCTTAGCACAGGGCCTTTACAATGAGCAGTTCTTC.

This rearrangement joins TRBV7-2 to TRBJ2-5; TRBD2 matches at 8 bases. J was trimmed by 5 bases and V by 3 bases; bases with no gene match: 2. Germline V lookup: CDR1 SGHTA, CDR2 FQGNSA. The CDR3 totals 13 residues. CDR3 region: CASSFTSGETQYF. The DNA for the CDR3 is TGTGCCAGCAGCTTCACTAGCGGCGAGACCCAGTACTTC.

The J gene is TRBJ1-1, the V gene TRBV23-1; a weak D match, TRBD1 (6 bases). TRBV23-1 is an ORF; its function is uncertain. The V end was cut by 2 bases, the J end by 2 bases, with 12 bases between. This CDR3 comprises 15 residues. CDR3 nucleotides: TGCGCCAGCAGTCAAGATCAGGGGTCCAACACTGAAGCTTTCTTT. Residues: CASSQDQGSNTEAFF.

The chain carries TRBV6-5 and TRBJ2-1; 7 positions agree with TRBD2. V was clipped by 4 bases and J by 4 bases; unmatched bases: 7. Germline V CDR1 and CDR2: MNHEY, SVGAGI. The CDR3 is 15 residues long. Here the CDR3 reads CASSWAGEQYNEQFF. CDR3 DNA sequence: TGTGCCAGCAGTTGGGCGGGGGAGCAATACAATGAGCAGTTCTTC.

The V gene is TRBV6-5, the J gene TRBJ2-1; a weak D match, TRBD2 (6 bases). V was cut by 7 bases and J by 6 bases, with 16 bases left in between. This CDR3 spans 14 amino acids. CDR1 and CDR2 (germline): MNHEY, SVGAGI. The CDR3 is CASKGFFGSNEQFF. The CDR3, as DNA: TGTGCCAGCAAAGGTTTTTTCGGGAGCAATGAGCAGTTCTTC.

The CDR3 loop reads CASSGEGQPQHF. The CDR3, as DNA: TGTGCCAGTAGCGGGGAAGGGCAGCCCCAGCATTTT. The chain couples TRBV19 to TRBJ1-5, with D uncertain. V was pared by 6 bases and J by 7 bases, with 10 bases between. Looked up from germline, CDR1 is LNHDA and CDR2 is SQIVND (reference sequence). This CDR3 contains 12 residues.

This chain connects TRBV7-2 to TRBJ1-3; 7 bases map to TRBD1. The CDR3 has 14 amino acids. V dropped 5 bases and J dropped 0; count of bases not matched to a gene: 1. Germline V gives CDR1 SGHTA, CDR2 FQGNSA. The CDR3 region is CASSRDSSGNTIYF. The CDR3 DNA follows: TGTGCCAGCAGCCGGGACAGCTCTGGAAACACCATATATTTT.